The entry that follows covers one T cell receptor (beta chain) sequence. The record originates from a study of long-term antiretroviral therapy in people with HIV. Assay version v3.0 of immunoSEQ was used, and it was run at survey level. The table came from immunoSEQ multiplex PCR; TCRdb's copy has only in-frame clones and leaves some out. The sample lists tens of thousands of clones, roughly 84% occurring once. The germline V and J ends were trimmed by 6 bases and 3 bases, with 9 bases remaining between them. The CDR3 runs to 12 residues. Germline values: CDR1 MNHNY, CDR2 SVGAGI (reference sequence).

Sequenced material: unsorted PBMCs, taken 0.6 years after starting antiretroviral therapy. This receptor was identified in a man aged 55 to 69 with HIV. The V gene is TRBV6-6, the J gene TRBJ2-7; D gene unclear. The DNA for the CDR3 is TGTGCCAGCAGGACGGGTAACTACGAGCAGTACTTC. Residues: CASRTGNYEQYF.